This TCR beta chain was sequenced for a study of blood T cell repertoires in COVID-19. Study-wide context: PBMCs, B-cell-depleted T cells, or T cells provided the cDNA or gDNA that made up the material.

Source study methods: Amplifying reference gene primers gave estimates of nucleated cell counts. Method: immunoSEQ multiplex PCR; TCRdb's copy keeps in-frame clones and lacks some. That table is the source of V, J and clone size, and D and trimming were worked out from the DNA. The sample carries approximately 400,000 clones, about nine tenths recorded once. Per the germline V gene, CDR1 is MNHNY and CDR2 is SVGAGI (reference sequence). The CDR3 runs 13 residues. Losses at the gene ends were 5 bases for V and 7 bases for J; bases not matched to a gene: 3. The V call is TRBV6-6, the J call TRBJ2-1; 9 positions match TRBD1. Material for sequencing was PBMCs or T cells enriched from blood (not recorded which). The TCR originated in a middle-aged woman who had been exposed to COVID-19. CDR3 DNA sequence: TGTGCCAGCAGTGACAGGGGGGGAAATGAGCAGTTCTTC. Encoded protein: CASSDRGGNEQFF.